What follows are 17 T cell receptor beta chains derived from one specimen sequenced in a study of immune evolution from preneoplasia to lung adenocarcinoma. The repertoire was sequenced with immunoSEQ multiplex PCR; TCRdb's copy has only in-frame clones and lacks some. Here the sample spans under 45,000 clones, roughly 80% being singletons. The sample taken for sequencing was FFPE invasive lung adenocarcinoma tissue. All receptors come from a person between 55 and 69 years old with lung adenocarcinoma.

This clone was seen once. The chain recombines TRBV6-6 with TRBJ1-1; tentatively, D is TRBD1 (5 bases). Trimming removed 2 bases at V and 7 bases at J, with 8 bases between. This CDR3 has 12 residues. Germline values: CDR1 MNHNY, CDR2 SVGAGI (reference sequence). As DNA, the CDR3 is TGTGCCAGCAGTTACCGTGGGGGTGAAGCTTTCTTT. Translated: CASSYRGGEAFF.

CDR3 loop: CASSGSGSGTGELFF. CDR3 in DNA: TGTGCCAGCAGCGGTAGCGGGAGTGGCACCGGGGAGCTGTTTTTT. This chain connects TRBV11-3 to TRBJ2-2; 9 nucleotides agree with TRBD2. The germline gives CDR1 SGHNT, CDR2 YENEEA. Unmatched junction bases numbered 5, after V lost 5 bases and J lost 4 bases. CDR3 length: 15 residues.

The CDR3 loop is CASSLVAGLNTGELFF. CDR3 nucleotide sequence: TGTGCCAGCAGCTTAGTGGCAGGGCTAAACACCGGGGAGCTGTTTTTT. J is TRBJ2-2 and V is TRBV7-2; D perhaps matches TRBD1 (5 bases). CDR3 length: 16 residues. Germline-derived CDR1 and CDR2 are SGHTA and FQGNSA. Deletions cut 1 base from V and 2 bases from J, with 11 bases between. Drawing the rest from reference TRBV7-2 and TRBJ2-2, the complete variable domain is GAGVSQSPSNKVTEKGKDVELRCDPISGHTALYWYRQSLGQGLEFLIYFQGNSAPDKSGLPSDRFSAERTGGSVSTLTIQRTQQEDSAVYLCASSLVAGLNTGELFFGEGSRLTVL.

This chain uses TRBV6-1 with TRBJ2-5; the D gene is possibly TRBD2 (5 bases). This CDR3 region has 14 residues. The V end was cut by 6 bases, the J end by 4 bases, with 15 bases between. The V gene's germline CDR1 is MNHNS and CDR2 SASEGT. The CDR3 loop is CASRDRGLRETQYF. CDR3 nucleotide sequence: TGTGCCAGCAGAGACCGGGGTTTGAGAGAGACCCAGTACTTC.

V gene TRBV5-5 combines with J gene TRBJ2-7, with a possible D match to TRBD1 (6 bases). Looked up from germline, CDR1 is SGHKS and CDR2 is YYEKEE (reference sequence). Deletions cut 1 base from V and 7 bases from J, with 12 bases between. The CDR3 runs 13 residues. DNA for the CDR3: TGTGCCAGCAGCTTGAGCAGGGGAGAAGAGCAGTACTTC. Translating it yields CASSLSRGEEQYF.

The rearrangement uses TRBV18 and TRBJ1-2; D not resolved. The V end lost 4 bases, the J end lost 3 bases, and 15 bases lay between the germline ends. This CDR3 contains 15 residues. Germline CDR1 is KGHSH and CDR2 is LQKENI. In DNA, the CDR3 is TGTGCCAGCTCACTCACTCCCAGCCCCCACTATGGCTACACCTTC. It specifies CASSLTPSPHYGYTF.

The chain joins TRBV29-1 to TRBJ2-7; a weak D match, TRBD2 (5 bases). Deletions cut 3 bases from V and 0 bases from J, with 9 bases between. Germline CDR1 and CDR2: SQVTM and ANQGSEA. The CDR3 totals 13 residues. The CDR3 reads CSVEYSGSYEQYF. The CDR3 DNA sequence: TGCAGCGTTGAGTACAGCGGCTCCTACGAGCAGTACTTC.

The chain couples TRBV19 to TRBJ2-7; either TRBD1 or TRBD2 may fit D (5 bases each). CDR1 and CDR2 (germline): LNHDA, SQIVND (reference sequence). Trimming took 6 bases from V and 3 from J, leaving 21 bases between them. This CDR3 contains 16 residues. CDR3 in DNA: TGTGCCAGTAGCCTGGGTATTGGGACGGTCAGCTACGAGCAGTACTTC. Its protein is CASSLGIGTVSYEQYF.

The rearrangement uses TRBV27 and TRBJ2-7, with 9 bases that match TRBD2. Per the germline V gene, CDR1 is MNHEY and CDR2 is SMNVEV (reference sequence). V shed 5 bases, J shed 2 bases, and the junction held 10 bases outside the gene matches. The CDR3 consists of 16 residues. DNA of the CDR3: TGTGCCAGCAGTCCTCGCCCGACTAGCGGTCCCTACGAGCAGTACTTC. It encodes CASSPRPTSGPYEQYF.

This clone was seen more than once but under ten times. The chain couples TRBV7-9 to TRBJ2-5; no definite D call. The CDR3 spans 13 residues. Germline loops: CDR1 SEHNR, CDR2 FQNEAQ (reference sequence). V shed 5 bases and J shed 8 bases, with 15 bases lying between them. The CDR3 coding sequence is TGTGCCAGCAGCCCTCCGGCCGCAGCCACCCAGTACTTC. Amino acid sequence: CASSPPAAATQYF.

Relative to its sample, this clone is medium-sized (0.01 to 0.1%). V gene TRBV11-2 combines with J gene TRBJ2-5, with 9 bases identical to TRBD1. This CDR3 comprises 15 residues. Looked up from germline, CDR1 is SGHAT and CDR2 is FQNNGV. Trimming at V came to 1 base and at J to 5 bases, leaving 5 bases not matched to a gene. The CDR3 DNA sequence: TGTGCCAGCAGCTTAGGGGACAGGGACGTGGAGACCCAGTACTTC. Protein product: CASSLGDRDVETQYF.

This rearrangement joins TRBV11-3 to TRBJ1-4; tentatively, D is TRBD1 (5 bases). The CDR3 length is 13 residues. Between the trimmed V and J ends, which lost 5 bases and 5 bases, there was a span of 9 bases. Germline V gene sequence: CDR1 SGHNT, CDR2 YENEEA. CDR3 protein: CASSTRQNEKLFF. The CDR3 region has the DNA TGTGCCAGCAGCACTAGACAGAATGAAAAACTGTTTTTT.

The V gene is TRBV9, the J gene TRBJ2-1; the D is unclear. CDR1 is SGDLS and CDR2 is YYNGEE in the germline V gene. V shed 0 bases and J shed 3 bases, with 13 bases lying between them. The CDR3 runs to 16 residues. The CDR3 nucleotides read TGTGCCAGCAGCGTAGGTGGGAACTCTGGCTACAATGAGCAGTTCTTC. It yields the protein CASSVGGNSGYNEQFF.

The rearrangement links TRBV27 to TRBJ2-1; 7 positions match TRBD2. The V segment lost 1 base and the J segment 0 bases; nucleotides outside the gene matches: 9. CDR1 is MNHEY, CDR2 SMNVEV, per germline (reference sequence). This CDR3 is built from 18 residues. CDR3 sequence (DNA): TGTGCCAGCAGTTTATACCAGCGGGGCGGGAGCTCCTACAATGAGCAGTTCTTC. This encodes CASSLYQRGGSSYNEQFF.

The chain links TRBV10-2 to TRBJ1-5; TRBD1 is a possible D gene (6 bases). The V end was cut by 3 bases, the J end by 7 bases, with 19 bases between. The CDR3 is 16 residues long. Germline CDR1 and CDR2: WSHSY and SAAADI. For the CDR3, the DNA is TGCGCCAGCAGTGAACAGGGAAGGGGACCTCGGCAGCCCCAGCATTTT. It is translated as CASSEQGRGPRQPQHF.

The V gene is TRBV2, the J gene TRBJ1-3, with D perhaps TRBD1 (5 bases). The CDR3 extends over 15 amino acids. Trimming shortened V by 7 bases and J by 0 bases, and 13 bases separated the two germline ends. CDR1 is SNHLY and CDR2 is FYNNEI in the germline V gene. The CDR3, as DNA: TGTGCCAGCACGTGGGACGGTTCCTCTGGAAACACCATATATTTT. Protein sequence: CASTWDGSSGNTIYF. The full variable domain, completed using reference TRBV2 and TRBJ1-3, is EPEVTQTPSHQVTQMGQEVILRCVPISNHLYFYWYRQILGQKVEFLVSFYNNEISEKSEIFDDQFSVERPDGSNFTLKIRSTKLEDSAMYFCASTWDGSSGNTIYFGEGSWLTVV.

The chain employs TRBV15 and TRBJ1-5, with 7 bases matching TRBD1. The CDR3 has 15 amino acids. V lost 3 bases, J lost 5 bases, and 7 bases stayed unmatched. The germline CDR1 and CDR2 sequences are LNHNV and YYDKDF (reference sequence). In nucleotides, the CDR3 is TGTGCCACCAGCAGTCGCCGGGACAGTCATCAGCCCCAGCATTTT. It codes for CATSSRRDSHQPQHF.